The TCR beta chain under discussion was sequenced for a study of blood T cell repertoires in COVID-19. This CDR3 has 13 amino acids. Trimming removed 2 bases at V and 5 bases at J, with 9 bases between. CDR1 and CDR2 (germline): MDHEN, SYDVKM. Assay used: immunoSEQ multiplex PCR; TCRdb lists only in-frame clones, some missing. In the table there are hundreds of thousands of clones, 88% of which are singletons. Sequencing was done on a sample of PBMCs or T cells enriched from blood (not recorded which). V gene TRBV28 combines with J gene TRBJ1-2, with no clear D. This clonotype was sampled from a woman between 35 and 50 years old with acute COVID-19. The CDR3 loop is CASSLGPAYGYTF. CDR3 bases: TGTGCCAGCAGTTTAGGGCCTGCTTATGGCTACACCTTC.